The present T cell receptor beta chain was sequenced within a study of cytomegalovirus exposure and HLA in healthy donors. Study-wide results and limits: Productive rates of about 87% or about 30% were seen for most TCR beta V segments in an earlier analysis. In a later analysis, around 18,000 TCR beta sequences were associated with HLA alleles at 0.05 false discovery rate. Cytomegalovirus-associated TCR beta chains were listed, numbering 150 to 200.

With regard to this clone: Its target is unknown.

The CDR3 contains 15 residues. Germline CDR1 and CDR2: SEHNR and FQNEAQ (reference sequence). V gave up 4 bases and J gave up 6 bases, with 18 bases separating them. The PCR was carried out with 60 Vbeta primers and 13 Jbeta primers. Clones were sequenced by immunoSEQ multiplex PCR, and TCRdb holds only the in-frame ones, with some missing. The data hold 100,000 to 150,000 clones, with roughly 80% observed a single time. This TCR was recovered from a woman aged 40 to 50 in good health and CMV-seronegative. Sequencing was done on a sample of PBMCs. The chain joins TRBV7-9 to TRBJ1-1; weak D call: TRBD1 (6 bases). The CDR3 bases are TGTGCCAGCAGCTCTTTAGGGGGATATATGCCTGAAGCTTTCTTT. This translates into CASSSLGGYMPEAFF.